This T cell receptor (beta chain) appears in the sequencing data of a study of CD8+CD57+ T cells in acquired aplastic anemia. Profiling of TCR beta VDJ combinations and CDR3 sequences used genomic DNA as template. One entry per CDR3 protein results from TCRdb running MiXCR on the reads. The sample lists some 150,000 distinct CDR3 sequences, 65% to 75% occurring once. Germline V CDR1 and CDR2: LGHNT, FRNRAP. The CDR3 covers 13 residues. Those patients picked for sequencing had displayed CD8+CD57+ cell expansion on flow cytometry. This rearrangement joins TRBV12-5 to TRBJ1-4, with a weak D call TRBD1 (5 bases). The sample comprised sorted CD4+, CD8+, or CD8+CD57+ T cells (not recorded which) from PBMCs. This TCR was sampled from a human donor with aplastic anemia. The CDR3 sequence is CASSLWGGEKLFF. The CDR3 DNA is TGTGCCAGCAGTTTGTGGGGCGGGGAAAAACTGTTTTTT.